This T cell receptor (beta chain) was sequenced in a study of T cell changes during pregnancy in multiple sclerosis. CDR1 and CDR2 from the germline V gene are KGHSH and LQKENI. V lost 8 bases to trimming and J lost 5 bases, with 18 bases between them. The CDR3 has 14 residues. The table came from immunoSEQ multiplex PCR; TCRdb's copy has only in-frame clones and leaves some out. The sample has tens of thousands of clones, 91% seen once. Specimen: CD4+ T cells from peripheral blood mononuclear cells, collected in the second trimester of pregnancy. The chain has TRBV18 and TRBJ1-1; maybe TRBD1 (6 bases). This receptor was identified in a female donor in good health, enrolled as a control in a pregnancy study. The CDR3 loop reads CASLPRGGQTEAFF. The DNA for the CDR3 is TGTGCCAGCCTTCCTAGGGGGGGGCAAACTGAAGCTTTCTTT.